These 17 T cell receptor beta chains came from one sample sequenced in a study of metastatic and nonmetastatic thyroid tumors. Each patient came to thyroid surgery without any prior treatment (of any kind). TCRdb reassembled clones from the PCR reads with MiXCR. Among about 19,000 clones listed, 22% were seen once. Input material: tumor tissue. The receptors were gathered from a male donor with papillary thyroid cancer or a benign thyroid nodule (not recorded which). Some clones in this sample may be carry-over from other donors' samples.

This clone has a count of ten or more. The chain employs TRBV10-2 and TRBJ2-1; TRBD2 might be the D (6 bases). CDR1 is WSHSY, CDR2 SAAADI, per germline. CDR3 size: 14 residues. Trimming shortened V by 4 bases and J by 0 bases, and 7 bases separated the two germline ends. For the CDR3, the DNA is TGCGCCAGCAGTGGCGGGGACTCCTACAATGAGCAGTTCTTC. It specifies CASSGGDSYNEQFF.

There are many counts of this clone. V and J are TRBV15 and TRBJ1-2; 9 nucleotides agree with TRBD1. This CDR3 comprises 16 residues. Germline CDR1 reads LNHNV; CDR2 reads YYDKDF (reference sequence). Trimming took 1 base from V and 2 from J; bases not matched to a gene: 5. The CDR3 nucleotides are TGTGCCACCAGCAGAGGTCGCGGACAGGGGAACTATGGCTACACCTTC. It is translated as CATSRGRGQGNYGYTF.

The chain is built from TRBV6-1 and TRBJ1-5; D not certain. The CDR3 is made up of 15 amino acids. V was trimmed by 5 bases and J by 6 bases, leaving 17 bases between them. Germline V gene lookup returns CDR1 MNHNS and CDR2 SASEGT. The CDR3 region has the DNA TGTGCCAGCAGTTCCGGGTGGGGAAAGGGTCAGCCCCAGCATTTT. The encoded protein is CASSSGWGKGQPQHF.

This clone appeared many times. The chain links TRBV27 to TRBJ1-6; TRBD1 agrees at 8 bases. The CDR3 spans 18 residues. Germline-derived CDR1 and CDR2 are MNHEY and SMNVEV (reference sequence). The J segment lost 9 bases and the V segment lost 2 bases, leaving 15 bases of the junction unmatched. Here the CDR3 reads CASSLAIATGEVGSPLHF. DNA of the CDR3: TGTGCCAGCAGTTTAGCCATCGCGACAGGGGAGGTTGGTTCACCCCTCCACTTT.

At least ten counts were recorded for this clone. This chain uses TRBV6-1 with TRBJ1-5; 8 bases align to TRBD1. This CDR3 is built from 13 residues. Per the germline V gene, CDR1 is MNHNS and CDR2 is SASEGT. Trimming removed 5 bases from V and 4 bases from J; junction bases left unmatched: 1. The CDR3 loop is CASSWTGNQPQHF. The CDR3 nucleotides read TGTGCCAGCAGTTGGACAGGGAATCAGCCCCAGCATTTT.

There are many counts of this clone. The chain is built from TRBV7-3 and TRBJ1-1; D not resolved. The germline CDR1 and CDR2 sequences are SGHTA and FQGTGA. The CDR3 is 14 amino acids. V dropped 1 base and J dropped 6 bases, with 12 bases sitting between them. The chain's CDR3 is CASSLSRGSSEAFF. The CDR3 nucleotides are TGTGCCAGCAGCTTAAGTCGTGGCAGCTCTGAAGCTTTCTTT.

The gene calls are TRBV20-1 and TRBJ2-3; the D gene is possibly TRBD2 (6 bases). The CDR3 contains 11 residues. Germline-derived CDR1 and CDR2 are DFQATT and SNEGSKA (reference sequence). Between the trimmed V and J ends, which lost 3 bases and 7 bases, there was a span of 8 bases. The chain's CDR3 is CSASSGNTQYF. DNA for the CDR3: TGCAGTGCTAGTAGCGGAAATACGCAGTATTTT.

This clone appeared a few times. A single base separates this from a much larger clone, so it may be a read error. The chain recombines TRBV9 with TRBJ2-6; D is perhaps TRBD1 (6 bases). This CDR3 is built from 14 residues. Germline CDR1 reads SGDLS; CDR2 reads YYNGEE. This CDR3 reads CASSVTLGANVLAF. In DNA form, the CDR3 reads TGTGCCAGCAGCGTTACCTTGGGGGCCAACGTCCTGGCTTTC.

This sequence joins TRBV6-2 or TRBV6-3 and TRBJ1-2; 11 positions agree with TRBD1. Losses at the gene ends were 5 bases for V and 5 bases for J; bases not matched to a gene: 7. Germline values: CDR1 MNHEY, CDR2 SVGEGT. This CDR3 has 15 residues. The CDR3 spells CASSPGTGGYYGYTF. CDR3 bases: TGTGCCAGCAGTCCCGGGACAGGGGGATATTATGGCTACACCTTC.

The chain has TRBV19 and TRBJ2-1; D is perhaps TRBD2 (6 bases). Trimming took 4 bases from V and 10 from J, leaving 26 bases between them. CDR1 is LNHDA, CDR2 SQIVND, per germline (reference sequence). The CDR3 sequence is 17 residues long. CDR3 DNA sequence: TGTGCCAGTAGTAGTGACTATGCGGAGGGGCCATACGGGGAGCAGTTCTTC. This gives the protein CASSSDYAEGPYGEQFF.

In this sample, this clone turned up many times. The rearrangement links TRBV27 to TRBJ2-2; 9 bases are a match to TRBD1. The CDR3 is 13 residues long. J lost 6 bases, V lost 10 bases, and 6 bases had no gene match. Germline V lookup: CDR1 MNHEY, CDR2 SMNVEV (reference sequence). This chain's CDR3 is CATATGGSGELFF. CDR3 in DNA: TGTGCCACAGCGACAGGGGGGTCCGGGGAGCTGTTTTTT.

This clone was found many times. The chain combines TRBV7-8 with TRBJ1-1; 8 bases agree with TRBD1. Germline lookup yields CDR1 SGHVS and CDR2 FQNEAQ. The V segment lost 2 bases and the J segment 4 bases; nucleotides outside the gene matches: 0. The CDR3 length is 13 residues. In DNA form, the CDR3 reads TGTGCCAGCAGCTTAACAGGGGGCACTGAAGCTTTCTTT. It is translated as CASSLTGGTEAFF. The full variable domain, rest sourced from reference TRBV7-8 and TRBJ1-1, is GAGVSQSPRYKVAKRGQDVALRCDPISGHVSLFWYQQALGQGPEFLTYFQNEAQLDKSGLPSDRFFAERPEGSVSTLKIQRTQQEDSAVYLCASSLTGGTEAFFGQGTRLTVV.

This clone was detected ten times or more. This chain joins TRBV28 and TRBJ2-2; tentatively, D is TRBD1 (5 bases). CDR1 MDHEN and CDR2 SYDVKM come from the germline V gene. The CDR3 runs 19 residues. Trimming removed 2 bases at V and 1 base at J, with 20 bases between. Written as DNA, the CDR3 is TGTGCCAGCAGTTTAGGATTCCTTGGACAAAGGTGGAACACCGGGGAGCTGTTTTTT. It translates to CASSLGFLGQRWNTGELFF.

In its sample, this clone was seen many times. V usage is TRBV6-4 and J usage is TRBJ2-6, with D hard to call. Germline V gene sequence: CDR1 MRHNA, CDR2 SNTAGT. CDR3 length equals 13 residues. V was pared by 4 bases and J by 0 bases, with 1 base between. The DNA for the CDR3 is TGTGCCAGCAGTGGCTCTGGGGCCAACGTCCTGACTTTC. Amino acid sequence: CASSGSGANVLTF.

This clone is deemed medium-sized. J is TRBJ2-6 and V is TRBV30; 11 nucleotides align to TRBD1. CDR1 and CDR2 from the germline V gene are GTSNPN and SVGIG (reference sequence). The CDR3 has 19 amino acids. V lost 7 bases, J lost 0 bases, and 14 bases stayed unmatched. CDR3 sequence (DNA): TGTGCCTCGGCGAAGGACAGGGGGCCCCGAAGCTCTGGGGCCAACGTCCTGACTTTC. Translating gives CASAKDRGPRSSGANVLTF.

This clone has a count of ten or more. The chain joins TRBV5-1 to TRBJ1-3; D may be TRBD1 (5 bases). Looked up from germline, CDR1 is SGHRS and CDR2 is YFSETQ. V shed 3 bases and J shed 10 bases, with 14 bases lying between them. The CDR3 spans 13 residues. The CDR3 DNA sequence: TGCGCCAGCAGCTCAGACACGGGGGGGACCATATATTTT. Its protein product is CASSSDTGGTIYF.

The chain uses TRBV20-1 and TRBJ1-5, with TRBD1 identical over 7 bases. The CDR3 extends over 16 amino acids. Germline loops: CDR1 DFQATT, CDR2 SNEGSKA (reference sequence). The junction had 16 bases not matched to a gene; V was cut back by 6 bases and J by 5 bases. The DNA of the CDR3 is TGCAGTGCGGAAAGCATACGGGACAGAAAGGATCAGCCCCAGCATTTT. Its protein is CSAESIRDRKDQPQHF.